Presented here are 25 T cell receptor beta chains from one specimen sequenced in a study of blood T cells in healthy people across ages. A second PCR of roughly 6 to 12 cycles used a sample-barcoded 5' primer and a J-beta primer mix. TCRdb recomputed calls from the 5' RACE reads with MiXCR, one row per CDR3 protein. Of roughly 1,800,000 distinct CDR3 sequences detected, approximately 50% appear once; the ten largest clones hold approximately 2%. Input material: blood. The receptors were sampled from a woman in her thirties or forties in good health.

This clonotype has more than one count but fewer than ten. This chain joins TRBV28 and TRBJ1-6; possibly TRBD1 for D (5 bases). Germline V gives CDR1 MDHEN, CDR2 SYDVKM. The length of the CDR3 is 14 residues. Trimming shortened V by 6 bases and J by 10 bases, and 16 bases separated the two germline ends. The CDR3 DNA is TGTGCCAGCAGGCCCGGAAGGGGAGGATCACCCCTCCACTTT. Its protein product is CASRPGRGGSPLHF. The whole variable domain, filled in from reference TRBV28 and TRBJ1-6, reads DVKVTQSSRYLVKRTGEKVFLECVQDMDHENMFWYRQDPGLGLRLIYFSYDVKMKEKGDIPEGYSVSREKKERFSLILESASTNQTSMYLCASRPGRGGSPLHFGNGTRLTVT.

This chain uses TRBV28 with TRBJ2-7; possible D gene TRBD2, 5 bases. V shed 11 bases and J shed 2 bases, with 13 bases lying between them. The CDR3 length is 12 residues. Per the germline V gene, CDR1 is MDHEN and CDR2 is SYDVKM. As DNA, the CDR3 is TGTGCCTCCGGGGTAACGACCTACGAGCAGTACTTC. This codes for CASGVTTYEQYF. The full variable domain, with the rest looked up from reference TRBV28 and TRBJ2-7, is DVKVTQSSRYLVKRTGEKVFLECVQDMDHENMFWYRQDPGLGLRLIYFSYDVKMKEKGDIPEGYSVSREKKERFSLILESASTNQTSMYLCASGVTTYEQYFGPGTRLTVT.

This clonotype appeared a few times. The rearrangement joins TRBV7-2 to TRBJ2-3, with D possibly being TRBD1 (6 bases). The CDR3 is made up of 17 amino acids. V was shortened by 5 bases and J by 4 bases, with 22 bases between the two germline ends. The germline CDR1 and CDR2 sequences are SGHTA and FQGNSA. CDR3 sequence: CASSPTLRLGQSDTQYF. DNA for the CDR3: TGTGCCAGCAGCCCAACCCTCCGACTTGGACAGTCAGATACGCAGTATTTT.

The chain joins TRBV3-1 to TRBJ2-3; 9 positions match TRBD2. V was pared by 1 base and J by 8 bases, with 7 bases of the junction left unmatched. The CDR3 runs to 15 residues. The germline gives CDR1 LGHDT, CDR2 YNNKEL (reference sequence). The CDR3 sequence: CASSQGHRGGGTQYF. CDR3 sequence (DNA): TGTGCCAGCAGCCAAGGCCACCGCGGGGGGGGTACGCAGTATTTT.

V usage is TRBV6-1 and J usage is TRBJ1-2; D is possibly TRBD1 (5 bases). Per the germline V gene, CDR1 is MNHNS and CDR2 is SASEGT. V shed 8 bases and J shed 8 bases, with 24 bases lying between them. This CDR3 comprises 15 residues. The CDR3: CASGRRDVGSWGYTF. As DNA, the CDR3 is TGTGCCAGCGGTAGAAGGGACGTCGGGTCTTGGGGCTACACCTTC.

A few counts support this clonotype. The chain links TRBV5-6 to TRBJ2-7, with 7 bases aligning to TRBD1. Germline assignment: CDR1 SGHDT and CDR2 YYEEEE. The CDR3 has 13 amino acids. Trimming took 2 bases from V and 6 from J; bases not matched to a gene: 5. The CDR3 reads CASSLDRDTEQYF. For the CDR3, the DNA is TGTGCCAGCAGCTTAGACAGGGATACCGAGCAGTACTTC. Full variable domain (missing parts from reference TRBV5-6 and TRBJ2-7): DAGVTQSPTHLIKTRGQQVTLRCSPKSGHDTVSWYQQALGQGPQFIFQYYEEEERQRGNFPDRFSGHQFPNYSSELNVNALLLGDSALYLCASSLDRDTEQYFGPGTRLTVT.

The genes are TRBV20-1 and TRBJ2-3, with D possibly being TRBD2 (5 bases). V lost 6 bases and J lost 2, with 12 bases in between. The CDR3 sequence is 13 residues long. Germline values: CDR1 DFQATT, CDR2 SNEGSKA (reference sequence). CDR3 amino acids: CSAAQDFTDTQYF. CDR3 nucleotides: TGCAGTGCCGCCCAGGACTTCACAGATACGCAGTATTTT.

This chain connects TRBV28 to TRBJ2-3; D uncertain. This CDR3 has 12 residues. Germline V gene data show CDR1 as MDHEN and CDR2 as SYDVKM. Trimming pared 10 bases from V and 10 bases from J, leaving 18 bases between. The CDR3: CATRSRRLSQYF. The CDR3 DNA reads TGTGCCACTCGGAGCAGGCGGCTATCGCAGTATTTT.

The rearrangement uses TRBV29-1 and TRBJ2-7; TRBD1 agrees at 9 bases. The V segment lost 5 bases and the J segment 7 bases; nucleotides outside the gene matches: 12. CDR3 length: 14 amino acids. Per germline, CDR1 SQVTM and CDR2 ANQGSEA. The CDR3 protein is CSVYLGQGRYEQYF. CDR3 nucleotides: TGCAGCGTTTATCTGGGACAGGGCCGGTATGAGCAGTACTTC.

This clonotype has more than one count but fewer than ten. The chain carries TRBV14 and TRBJ1-6, with 7 bases fitting TRBD1. Germline CDR1 reads SGHDN; CDR2 reads FVKESK. The CDR3 sequence is 19 residues long. V shed 4 bases, J shed 0 bases, and the junction held 12 bases outside the gene matches. CDR3 nucleotides: TGTGCCAGCAGCCGTGGGACAGCTTCCAGGAGCTCCTATAATTCACCCCTCCACTTT. It codes for CASSRGTASRSSYNSPLHF.

V and J are TRBV9 and TRBJ2-7; 14 bases line up with TRBD2. The J call could be wrong; TRBJ2-5 is a better fit for the DNA end. CDR3 length: 17 residues. Germline V gene data show CDR1 as SGDLS and CDR2 as YYNGEE. Here the CDR3 reads CASSPGRLAGGHETQYF. In DNA form, the CDR3 reads TGTGCCAGCAGCCCAGGTCGACTAGCGGGGGGGCATGAGACCCAGTACTTC.

V is TRBV7-2 and J is TRBJ2-5, with D possibly matching TRBD1 (5 bases). V was pared by 3 bases and J by 2 bases, with 13 bases between. Germline CDR1 is SGHTA and CDR2 is FQGNSA. CDR3 length equals 15 residues. CDR3: CASSFPDIPQETQYF. CDR3 DNA sequence: TGTGCCAGCAGCTTTCCGGACATCCCTCAAGAGACCCAGTACTTC.

This clonotype was seen a few times. This sequence joins TRBV5-1 and TRBJ2-4; possibly TRBD2 for D (5 bases). V lost 4 bases and J lost 5, with 13 bases in between. The germline V gene encodes CDR1 SGHRS and CDR2 YFSETQ. The CDR3 covers 14 residues. This CDR3 is CASSATGNENIQYF. Written as DNA, the CDR3 is TGCGCCAGCAGCGCGACCGGGAATGAAAACATTCAGTACTTC.

This chain uses TRBV3-1 with TRBJ2-5; no firm D call. The end of the DNA is better explained by TRBJ2-7, so the J call may be wrong. CDR1 and CDR2 from the germline V gene are LGHDT and YNNKEL (reference sequence). There are 15 residues in the CDR3. The CDR3 coding sequence is TGTGCCAGCAGCCGCGCCATGGACGGTACCTACGAGCAGTACTTC. Its protein product is CASSRAMDGTYEQYF.

As regards this clonotype: This sequence may be a read error, since a much larger clone differs from it by one base. This rearrangement joins TRBV5-1 to TRBJ1-1; 8 bases are shared with TRBD1. This CDR3 is 15 amino acids long. Looked up from germline, CDR1 is SGHRS and CDR2 is YFSETQ. The CDR3 loop reads CAGSPDGQGNPEAFF. CDR3 coding DNA: TGCGCCGGCAGCCCGGATGGACAGGGTAACCCTGAAGCTTTCTTT.

V is TRBV11-2 and J is TRBJ2-3; TRBD2 matches 7 bases. The length of the CDR3 is 16 residues. V gave up 1 base and J gave up 2 bases; unmatched junction bases: 6. Germline CDR1 is SGHAT and CDR2 is FQNNGV. The CDR3 protein is CASSLVAAGFTDTQYF. The CDR3 region has the DNA TGTGCCAGCAGCTTAGTGGCAGCGGGGTTCACAGATACGCAGTATTTT.

In the case of this clonotype: At one end the junction does not follow the germline gene, possibly because of a read error. This sequence joins TRBV11-2 and TRBJ2-5; D not resolved. Germline V gives CDR1 SGHAT, CDR2 FQNNGV. CDR3 length equals 14 residues. The CDR3 DNA reads TGTGCCAGCATCTTAGTTCTGTACCAAGAGACCCAGTACTTC. This encodes CASILVLYQETQYF. The whole variable domain, filled in from reference TRBV11-2 and TRBJ2-5, reads EAGVAQSPRYKIIEKRQSVAFWCNPISGHATLYWYQQILGQGPKLLIQFQNNGVVDDSQLPKDRFSAERLKGVDSTLKIQPAKLEDSAVYLCASILVLYQETQYFGPGTRLLVL.

This clonotype was observed at least ten times. The V call is TRBV28, the J call TRBJ1-5; D remains ambiguous. Germline CDR1 and CDR2: MDHEN and SYDVKM. The CDR3 length is 12 residues. V was clipped by 4 bases and J by 2 bases, with 3 bases between them. The CDR3 DNA reads as TGTGCCAGCAGTTCGGGCAATCAGCCCCAGCATTTT. This translates into CASSSGNQPQHF.

This clonotype was detected only a few times. The J gene is TRBJ2-5, the V gene TRBV6-5, with D possibly being TRBD1 or TRBD2 (5 bases each). This CDR3 comprises 14 residues. Trimming took 0 bases from V and 5 from J, leaving 10 bases between them. From germline, CDR1 is MNHEY and CDR2 SVGAGI. CDR3 coding DNA: TGTGCCAGCAGTTACTCGAGGGGTTTGGAGACCCAGTACTTC. This encodes CASSYSRGLETQYF.

V is TRBV9 and J is TRBJ2-5, with D tentatively TRBD2 (6 bases). V was cut by 3 bases and J by 4 bases, with 13 bases left in between. The CDR3 is 14 amino acids. Germline values: CDR1 SGDLS, CDR2 YYNGEE. In DNA, the CDR3 is TGTGCCAGCAGCGGAGTTGCGGGGACAGAGACCCAGTACTTC. This sequence encodes CASSGVAGTETQYF.

The chain recombines TRBV6-6 with TRBJ1-1; tentatively, D is TRBD1 (6 bases). There are 13 residues in the CDR3. V was cut by 6 bases and J by 4 bases, with 12 bases left in between. Per the germline V gene, CDR1 is MNHNY and CDR2 is SVGAGI (reference sequence). The CDR3 spells CASRPQGGTEAFF. The CDR3 DNA follows: TGTGCCAGCAGGCCACAGGGAGGCACTGAAGCTTTCTTT.

In the case of this clonotype: Mismatch with germline at one junction end may stem from a read error. The chain is built from TRBV11-2 and TRBJ2-7; unclear D gene. Germline assignment: CDR1 SGHAT and CDR2 FQNNGV. This CDR3 has 14 amino acids. The CDR3 nucleotides read TGTACCAGCAGCTTAAGGCCCCTTGCCTACGAGCAGTACTTC. It specifies CTSSLRPLAYEQYF.

This clonotype was counted a few times. The chain has TRBV7-6 and TRBJ2-3; D is ambiguous. CDR3 length: 13 amino acids. Germline values: CDR1 SGHVS, CDR2 FNYEAQ. With 4 bases removed from V and 6 bases from J, the gap between germline ends came to 11 bases. CDR3 loop: CASSYRPQDTQYF. In DNA form, the CDR3 reads TGTGCCAGCAGCTACCGACCACAGGATACGCAGTATTTT.

The CDR3, as DNA: TGTGCCAGCAGCTTAGTCGGGGGATTCTCCTACGAGCAGTACTTC. Translated: CASSLVGGFSYEQYF. V and J are TRBV7-9 and TRBJ2-7, with D possibly being TRBD2 (6 bases). V was shortened by 1 base and J by 0 bases, with 10 bases between the two germline ends. Germline lookup yields CDR1 SEHNR and CDR2 FQNEAQ (reference sequence). The CDR3 is made up of 15 amino acids.

The gene calls are TRBV29-1 and TRBJ2-7; weak D call: TRBD1 (5 bases). The CDR3 contains 13 residues. Germline V lookup: CDR1 SQVTM, CDR2 ANQGSEA. V lost 3 bases to trimming and J lost 7 bases, with 16 bases between them. DNA for the CDR3: TGCAGCGTTGATCAGGGCGGTTTCAATGAGCAGTACTTC. Amino acid sequence: CSVDQGGFNEQYF.